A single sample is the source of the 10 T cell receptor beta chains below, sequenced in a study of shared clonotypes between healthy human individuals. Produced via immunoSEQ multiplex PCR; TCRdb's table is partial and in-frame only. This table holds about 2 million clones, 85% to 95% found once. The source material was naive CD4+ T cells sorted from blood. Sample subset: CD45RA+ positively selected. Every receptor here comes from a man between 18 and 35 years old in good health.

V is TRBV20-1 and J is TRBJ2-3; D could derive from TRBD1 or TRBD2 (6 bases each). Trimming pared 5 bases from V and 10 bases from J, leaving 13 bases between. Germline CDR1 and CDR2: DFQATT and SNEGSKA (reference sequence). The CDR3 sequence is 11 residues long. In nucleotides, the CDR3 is TGCAGTGCTGAGGGGGGTAAAGCGCAGTATTTT. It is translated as CSAEGGKAQYF.

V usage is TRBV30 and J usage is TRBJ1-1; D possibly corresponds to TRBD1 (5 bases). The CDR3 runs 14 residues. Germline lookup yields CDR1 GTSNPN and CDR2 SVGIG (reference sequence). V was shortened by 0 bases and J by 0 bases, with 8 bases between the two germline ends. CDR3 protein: CAWSVGAVNTEAFF. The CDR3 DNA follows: TGTGCCTGGAGTGTCGGGGCAGTGAACACTGAAGCTTTCTTT.

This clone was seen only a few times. Written as DNA, the CDR3 is TGTGCCAGCAGCTCCGGACAGGTCGGCACCGGGGAGCTGTTTTTT. It specifies CASSSGQVGTGELFF. This chain connects TRBV11-2 to TRBJ2-2, with TRBD1 identical over 7 bases. The V gene end was trimmed by 4 bases and the J gene end by 4 bases; junction bases not matched to a gene: 6. The CDR3 loop spans 15 amino acids. Germline-derived CDR1 and CDR2 are SGHAT and FQNNGV.

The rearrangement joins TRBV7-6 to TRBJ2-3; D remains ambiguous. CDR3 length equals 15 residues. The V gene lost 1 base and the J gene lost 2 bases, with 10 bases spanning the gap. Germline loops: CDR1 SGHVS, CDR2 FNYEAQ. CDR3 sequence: CASSLDVAPTDTQYF. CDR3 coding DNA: TGTGCCAGCAGCTTAGATGTGGCCCCCACAGATACGCAGTATTTT.

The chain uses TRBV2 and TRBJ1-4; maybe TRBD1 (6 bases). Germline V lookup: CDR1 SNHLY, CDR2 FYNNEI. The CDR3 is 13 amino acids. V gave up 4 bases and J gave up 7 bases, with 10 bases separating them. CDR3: CASSVTGPEKLFF. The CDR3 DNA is TGTGCCAGCAGTGTGACAGGTCCTGAAAAACTGTTTTTT.

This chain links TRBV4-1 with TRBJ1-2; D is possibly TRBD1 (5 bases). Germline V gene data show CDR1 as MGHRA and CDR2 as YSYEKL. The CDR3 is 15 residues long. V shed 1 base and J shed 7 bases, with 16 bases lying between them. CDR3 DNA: TGCGCCAGCAGCCAAGCAGGCCAGGGTTCGCCTGGCTACACCTTC. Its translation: CASSQAGQGSPGYTF.

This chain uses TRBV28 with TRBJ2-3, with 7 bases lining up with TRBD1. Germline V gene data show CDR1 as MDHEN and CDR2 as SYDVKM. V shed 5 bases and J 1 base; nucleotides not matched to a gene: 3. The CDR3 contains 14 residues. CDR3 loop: CASSPTGGTDTQYF. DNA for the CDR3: TGTGCCAGCAGTCCTACAGGGGGCACAGATACGCAGTATTTT.

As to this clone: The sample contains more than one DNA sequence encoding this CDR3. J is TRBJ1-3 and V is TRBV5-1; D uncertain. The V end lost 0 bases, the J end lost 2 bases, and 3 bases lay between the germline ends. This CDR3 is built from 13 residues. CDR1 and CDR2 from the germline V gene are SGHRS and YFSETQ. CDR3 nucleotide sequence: TGCGCCAGCAGCTTGGCAGCTGGAAACACCATATATTTT. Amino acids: CASSLAAGNTIYF. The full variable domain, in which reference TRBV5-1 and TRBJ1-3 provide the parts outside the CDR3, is KAGVTQTPRYLIKTRGQQVTLSCSPISGHRSVSWYQQTPGQGLQFLFEYFSETQRNKGNFPGRFSGRQFSNSRSEMNVSTLELGDSALYLCASSLAAGNTIYFGEGSWLTVV.

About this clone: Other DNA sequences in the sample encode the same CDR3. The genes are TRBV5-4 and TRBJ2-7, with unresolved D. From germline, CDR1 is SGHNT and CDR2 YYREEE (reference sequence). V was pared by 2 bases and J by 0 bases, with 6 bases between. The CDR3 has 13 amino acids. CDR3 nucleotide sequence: TGTGCCAGCAGCTTAAGGAGCTCCTACGAGCAGTACTTC. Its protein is CASSLRSSYEQYF.

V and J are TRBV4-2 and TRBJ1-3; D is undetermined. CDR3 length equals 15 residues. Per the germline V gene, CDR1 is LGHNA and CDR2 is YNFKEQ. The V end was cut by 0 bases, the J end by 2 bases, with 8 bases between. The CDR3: CASSQENAAGNTIYF. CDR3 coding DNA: TGTGCCAGCAGCCAAGAGAACGCCGCTGGAAACACCATATATTTT.